This T cell receptor (beta chain) was identified during a study of radiotherapy plus CTLA-4 blockade in lung cancer. Turning to the study itself: More than 15% of enrolled patients responded objectively, and roughly 30% had disease control. General study results and limits: Response was reportedly best predicted by early blood T cell clone dynamics, with interferon-beta. TCR clones from tumors expanded in blood after radiotherapy plus ipilimumab.

Patients in the study, people with chemo-refractory metastatic non-small-cell lung cancer, received focal radiation plus ipilimumab CTLA-4 blockade. CDR1 and CDR2 from the germline V gene are MNHNS and SASEGT. The CDR3 has 16 residues. V was trimmed by 1 base and J by 4 bases, leaving 13 bases between them. This clone is a singleton in its sample. Its antigen is as yet unknown. TCRdb's table, derived via immunoSEQ multiplex PCR, lists solely in-frame clones and lacks some. The data show about 99,000 clones, with 70% to 90% seen just once and under 5.5% held by the top ten. Sequences were derived from peripheral blood, sampled from a patient treated with radiotherapy plus ipilimumab. The receptor was derived from a human donor with non-small cell lung cancer that progressed on radiotherapy plus ipilimumab. J is TRBJ2-2 and V is TRBV6-1; D is perhaps TRBD1 (6 bases). The CDR3 DNA is TGTGCCAGCAGTGAAGGTAGCAGGGGATTCACCGGGGAGCTGTTTTTT. It yields the protein CASSEGSRGFTGELFF.